The 9 T cell receptor beta chains listed next were all sequenced from one sample in a study of shared clonotypes between healthy human individuals. Assay: immunoSEQ multiplex PCR; the TCRdb copy retains only in-frame clones and omits some. This table has over a million clones, approximately 80% appearing once. Sequenced input: memory CD4+ T cells from PBMCs. Described subset: CD45RA-negative fraction. These receptors originate from a man aged 18 to 35 in good health. Some clones in this sample may be carry-over from other donors' samples.

The CDR3 spells CASSSSTGRGAEQFF. DNA for the CDR3: TGTGCCAGCAGCTCCTCTACCGGGAGGGGGGCTGAGCAGTTCTTC. This sequence joins TRBV7-3 and TRBJ2-1; TRBD2 matches at 8 bases. Germline V gene sequence: CDR1 SGHTA, CDR2 FQGTGA. Trimming at V came to 4 bases and at J to 9 bases, leaving 11 bases not matched to a gene. CDR3 size: 15 residues.

The chain joins TRBV29-1 to TRBJ2-6, with a possible D match to TRBD1 (6 bases). CDR3 length equals 14 residues. The V gene lost 7 bases and the J gene lost 1 base, with 11 bases spanning the gap. In germline, CDR1 is SQVTM, CDR2 ANQGSEA. CDR3 sequence: CSAEGGSGANVLTF. The CDR3 DNA follows: TGCAGCGCCGAAGGGGGTTCTGGGGCCAACGTCCTGACTTTC. The whole variable domain, filled in from reference TRBV29-1 and TRBJ2-6, reads SAVISQKPSRDICQRGTSLTIQCQVDSQVTMMFWYRQQPGQSLTLIATANQGSEATYESGFVIDKFPISRPNLTFSTLTVSNMSPEDSSIYLCSAEGGSGANVLTFGAGSRLTVL.

V is TRBV30 and J is TRBJ1-5, with D tentatively TRBD1 (5 bases). Trimming shortened V by 5 bases and J by 6 bases, and 14 bases separated the two germline ends. Germline V gene sequence: CDR1 GTSNPN, CDR2 SVGIG (reference sequence). The length of the CDR3 is 13 residues. CDR3 in DNA: TGTGCCTGGGAACGGGGGTCAGGTCAGCCCCAGCATTTT. Its translation: CAWERGSGQPQHF.

This sequence joins TRBV28 and TRBJ1-1, with 11 bases aligning to TRBD1. CDR1 is MDHEN, CDR2 SYDVKM, per germline. The junction had 17 bases not matched to a gene; V was cut back by 6 bases and J by 11 bases. CDR3 size: 16 residues. CDR3 protein: CASSLPDRGQTGGAFF. The CDR3 nucleotides read TGTGCCAGCAGCCTCCCGGACAGGGGGCAAACGGGCGGGGCTTTCTTT.

CDR3 in amino acids: CASSLDRGWDEQFF. CDR3 nucleotide sequence: TGTGCCAGCAGCTTAGATAGGGGTTGGGATGAGCAGTTCTTC. V is TRBV11-1 and J is TRBJ2-1, with D possibly being TRBD1 (5 bases). The V end was cut by 1 base, the J end by 8 bases, with 12 bases between. The CDR3 totals 14 residues. Germline V lookup: CDR1 SGHAT, CDR2 FQDESV (reference sequence).

This clone was counted a single time. The rearrangement links TRBV28 to TRBJ1-1; unclear D gene. The germline V and J ends were trimmed by 7 bases and 5 bases, with 17 bases remaining between them. This CDR3 has 14 amino acids. Germline loops: CDR1 MDHEN, CDR2 SYDVKM. CDR3 nucleotides: TGTGCCAGCAAGTCTGGAGGGTTAGGGACTGAAGCTTTCTTT. Translated: CASKSGGLGTEAFF.

To note about this clone: Other DNA sequences in this specimen translate into the identical CDR3. V is TRBV4-1 and J is TRBJ2-7; D may be TRBD2 (6 bases). Trimming stripped 4 bases from V and 0 bases from J, with 7 bases between. Germline lookup yields CDR1 MGHRA and CDR2 YSYEKL. The CDR3 runs 13 residues. In DNA form, the CDR3 reads TGCGCCAGCAGCCGGGACTCCTCCTACGAGCAGTACTTC. Amino acid sequence: CASSRDSSYEQYF.

The chain joins TRBV7-9 to TRBJ1-3; no clear D. Germline V gene data show CDR1 as SEHNR and CDR2 as FQNEAQ (reference sequence). Trimming shortened V by 6 bases and J by 2 bases, and 11 bases separated the two germline ends. The CDR3 has 14 residues. The CDR3 sequence is CASRIGRTGNTIYF. The CDR3 nucleotides read TGTGCCAGCAGGATCGGCAGGACTGGAAACACCATATATTTT.

The genes are TRBV6-1 and TRBJ1-2, with a weak D call TRBD1 (5 bases). Germline assignment: CDR1 MNHNS and CDR2 SASEGT. The CDR3 contains 15 residues. The V gene lost 8 bases and the J gene lost 3 bases, with 19 bases spanning the gap. The CDR3 nucleotides read TGTGCCAGCGCCCGGGGGGGTACTGCTGACTATGGCTACACCTTC. Amino acids: CASARGGTADYGYTF.